This entry is about one T cell receptor beta chain. This record belongs to a study of blood T cell repertoires in COVID-19. Each participant's cohort was designated according to participant-reported clinical history. Authors' processing steps: For nucleated cells, counts were estimated from reference gene primer amplification. TCRdb's copy holds only in-frame clones and misses some; the assay was immunoSEQ multiplex PCR. Clonal size and the V and J genes are those of that table, whereas D and trimming came from the DNA. Found here are a few hundred thousand clones, about nine tenths of them singletons; the top ten hold less than 3.5%. Trimming removed 5 bases at V and 4 bases at J, with 15 bases between. In germline, CDR1 is SGHNT, CDR2 YYREEE (reference sequence). The CDR3 runs to 15 residues.

V usage is TRBV5-4 and J usage is TRBJ1-4; a possible D gene is TRBD1 (6 bases). The specimen was PBMCs or T cells enriched from blood (not recorded which). The receptor's source is a woman aged 45-59 years who had been exposed to COVID-19. The CDR3 spells CASSKRDTLNEKLFF. In DNA form, the CDR3 reads TGTGCCAGCAGTAAACGGGACACCCTTAATGAAAAACTGTTTTTT.